The next 9 T cell receptor beta chains were all read from a single sample in a study of OX40 agonist ivuxolimab in advanced cancers. Profiling relied on immunoSEQ multiplex PCR, and the TCRdb table lists in-frame clones only, not all of them. The profile shows 81,000 or so clones, 88% of them singletons. The specimen was CD4+ or CD8+ T cells sorted from blood, collected in a trial of the OX40 agonist ivuxolimab. Every receptor here comes from an adult with an advanced solid tumor such as melanoma, head and neck, liver or kidney cancer.

In this sample, this clone turned up a few times. The chain employs TRBV19 and TRBJ1-2; weak D call: TRBD1 (6 bases). CDR1 and CDR2 (germline): LNHDA, SQIVND (reference sequence). CDR3 length: 13 amino acids. V lost 5 bases and J lost 8, with 15 bases in between. As DNA, the CDR3 is TGTGCCAGTAGTCAGACAGGTGATGAAGGCTACACCTTC. It codes for CASSQTGDEGYTF.

V gene TRBV14 combines with J gene TRBJ2-7; tentative D call: TRBD2 (6 bases). V lost 4 bases and J 7 bases, leaving 14 bases between the germline ends. The CDR3 has 13 amino acids. Germline V CDR1 and CDR2: SGHDN, FVKESK. The CDR3 is CASSPRRVGEQYF. CDR3 DNA sequence: TGTGCCAGCAGCCCCAGGAGGGTGGGTGAGCAGTACTTC.

This chain joins TRBV18 and TRBJ1-2, with D maybe TRBD1 (5 bases). Trimming left V 6 bases short and J 4 bases short, with 18 bases between. The CDR3 has 15 residues. Germline CDR1 is KGHSH and CDR2 is LQKENI. CDR3 sequence (DNA): TGTGCCAGCTCTCAGAACCAGGGTAGGAGCTATGGCTACACCTTC. Translation: CASSQNQGRSYGYTF.

CDR3 residues: CASSTLGASYEQYF. The CDR3 DNA reads TGTGCCAGCAGCACCTTAGGGGCCTCCTACGAGCAGTACTTC. The chain recombines TRBV5-4 with TRBJ2-7; TRBD1 is a possible D gene (5 bases). From germline, CDR1 is SGHNT and CDR2 YYREEE (reference sequence). V was clipped by 4 bases and J by 0 bases, with 11 bases between them. CDR3 length equals 14 residues.

This clone is a singleton in its sample. The genes are TRBV5-1 and TRBJ1-2; a weak D match, TRBD1 (6 bases). The CDR3 has 15 residues. Germline-derived CDR1 and CDR2 are SGHRS and YFSETQ. Trimming took 4 bases from V and 8 from J, leaving 21 bases between them. As DNA, the CDR3 is TGCGCCAGCAGCCCGGGGGGGCGCTACCAGCCAGGCTACACCTTC. This encodes CASSPGGRYQPGYTF.

CDR3 protein: CASSQADTRLSGANVLTF. The CDR3 nucleotides read TGCGCCAGCAGCCAAGCGGACACGAGATTGTCTGGGGCCAACGTCCTGACTTTC. The chain uses TRBV4-1 and TRBJ2-6; TRBD1 is a possible D gene (5 bases). V dropped 1 base and J dropped 1 base, with 14 bases sitting between them. This CDR3 spans 18 amino acids. Germline V gene lookup returns CDR1 MGHRA and CDR2 YSYEKL.

This clone appeared a few times. The chain couples TRBV7-6 to TRBJ1-4, with D possibly being TRBD1 (5 bases). Trimming pared 0 bases from V and 8 bases from J, leaving 19 bases between. Germline loops: CDR1 SGHVS, CDR2 FNYEAQ. This CDR3 is 17 amino acids long. The CDR3 DNA follows: TGTGCCAGCAGCTTAGCCCCAACTCAGGGAATCGGGGAAAAACTGTTTTTT. Amino acids: CASSLAPTQGIGEKLFF.

This clone was recorded only once. This chain joins TRBV10-1 and TRBJ2-3; weak D call: TRBD2 (6 bases). Trimming removed 3 bases at V and 7 bases at J, with 14 bases between. CDR1 is WNHNN, CDR2 SYGVQD, per germline (reference sequence). The CDR3 is made up of 14 amino acids. The CDR3 loop is CASSDGTGQHTQYF. The CDR3 DNA is TGCGCCAGCAGTGACGGGACTGGACAACATACGCAGTATTTT.

This chain joins TRBV18 and TRBJ1-1, with 11 bases aligning to TRBD1. Germline V CDR1 and CDR2: KGHSH, LQKENI. Unmatched junction bases numbered 6, after V lost 3 bases and J lost 6 bases. CDR3 length: 15 amino acids. CDR3 DNA: TGTGCCAGCTCACCGGCCGTGGGACAGGGGGCTGAAGCTTTCTTT. As protein: CASSPAVGQGAEAFF.